The present TCR beta chain was sequenced within a study of T cell repertoires in cytomegalovirus infection. The wider study: Public TCR beta signatures provided an indication of both CMV infection and a matching HLA type.

A remark on this clonotype: Its specificity is unknown.

TCRdb processed the reads anew with MiXCR; each CDR3 protein has one entry. The table has about 830,000 distinct CDR3 sequences, about 33% seen once. The germline V and J ends were trimmed by 5 bases and 4 bases, with 15 bases remaining between them. Germline CDR1 is SGHTA and CDR2 is FQGNSA. The CDR3 runs to 15 residues. This chain links TRBV7-2 with TRBJ2-1, with a possible D match to TRBD1 (6 bases). The receptor was derived from a human donor in good health (CMV status not recorded). Some clones in this sample may be carry-over from other donors' samples. The sample consisted of cultured CD8+ T cells from PBMCs, taken from culture after CMV antigen stimulation. The DNA of the CDR3 is TGTGCCAGCAGCCATACCTCGACAGGATACAATGAGCAGTTCTTC. Encoded protein: CASSHTSTGYNEQFF. Filled out from reference TRBV7-2 and TRBJ2-1, the complete variable domain reads GAGVSQSPSNKVTEKGKDVELRCDPISGHTALYWYRQSLGQGLEFLIYFQGNSAPDKSGLPSDRFSAERTGGSVSTLTIQRTQQEDSAVYLCASSHTSTGYNEQFFGPGTRLTVL.